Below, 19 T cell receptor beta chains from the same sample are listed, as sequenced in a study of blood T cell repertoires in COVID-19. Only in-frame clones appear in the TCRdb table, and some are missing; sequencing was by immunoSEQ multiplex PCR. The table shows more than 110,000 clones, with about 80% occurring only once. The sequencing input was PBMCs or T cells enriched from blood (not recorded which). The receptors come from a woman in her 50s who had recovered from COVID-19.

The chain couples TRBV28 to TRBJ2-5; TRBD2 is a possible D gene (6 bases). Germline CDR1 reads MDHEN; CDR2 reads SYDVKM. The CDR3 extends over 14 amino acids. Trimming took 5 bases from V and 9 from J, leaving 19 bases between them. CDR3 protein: CASSPPPGSGAQYF. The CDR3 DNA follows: TGTGCCAGCAGTCCCCCTCCGGGATCGGGGGCCCAGTACTTC.

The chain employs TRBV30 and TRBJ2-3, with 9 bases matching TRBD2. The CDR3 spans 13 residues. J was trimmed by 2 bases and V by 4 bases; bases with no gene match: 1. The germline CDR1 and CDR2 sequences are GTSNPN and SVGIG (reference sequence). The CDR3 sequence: CAWTSGVTDTQYF. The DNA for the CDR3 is TGTGCCTGGACTAGCGGGGTCACAGATACGCAGTATTTT.

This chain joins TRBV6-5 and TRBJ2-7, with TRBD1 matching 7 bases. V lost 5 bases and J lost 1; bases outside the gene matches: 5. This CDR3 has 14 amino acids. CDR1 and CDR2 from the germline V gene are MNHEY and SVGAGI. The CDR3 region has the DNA TGTGCCAGCAGTCCAGGGGACAGATCCTACGAGCAGTACGTC. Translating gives CASSPGDRSYEQYV.

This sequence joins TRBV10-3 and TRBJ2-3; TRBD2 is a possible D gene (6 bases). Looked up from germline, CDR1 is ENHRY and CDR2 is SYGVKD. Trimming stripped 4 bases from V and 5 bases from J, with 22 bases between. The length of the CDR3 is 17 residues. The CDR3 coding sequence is TGTGCCATCAGTGCGCCGACTAGAGAAGGTCTAGAAGATACGCAGTATTTT. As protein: CAISAPTREGLEDTQYF.

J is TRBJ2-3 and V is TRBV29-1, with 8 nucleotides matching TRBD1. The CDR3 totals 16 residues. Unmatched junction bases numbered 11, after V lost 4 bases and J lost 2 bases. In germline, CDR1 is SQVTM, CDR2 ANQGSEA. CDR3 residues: CSVGDRGKVSTDTQYF. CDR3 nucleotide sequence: TGCAGCGTTGGAGACAGGGGAAAGGTATCCACAGATACGCAGTATTTT.

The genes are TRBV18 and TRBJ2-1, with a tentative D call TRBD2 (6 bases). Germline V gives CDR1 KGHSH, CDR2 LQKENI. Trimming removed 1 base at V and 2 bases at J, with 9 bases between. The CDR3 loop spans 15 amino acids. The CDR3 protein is CASSPLEGAYNEQFF. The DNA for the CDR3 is TGTGCCAGCTCACCACTGGAGGGTGCCTACAATGAGCAGTTCTTC.

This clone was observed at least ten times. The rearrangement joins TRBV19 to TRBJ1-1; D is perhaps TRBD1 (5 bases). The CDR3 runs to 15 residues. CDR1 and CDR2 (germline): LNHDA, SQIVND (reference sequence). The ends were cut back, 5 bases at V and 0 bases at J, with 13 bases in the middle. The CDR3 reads CASSPPGGMNTEAFF. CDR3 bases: TGTGCCAGTAGTCCCCCCGGGGGGATGAACACTGAAGCTTTCTTT. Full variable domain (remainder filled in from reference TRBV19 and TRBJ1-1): DGGITQSPKYLFRKEGQNVTLSCEQNLNHDAMYWYRQDPGQGLRLIYYSQIVNDFQKGDIAEGYSVSREKKESFPLTVTSAQKNPTAFYLCASSPPGGMNTEAFFGQGTRLTVV.

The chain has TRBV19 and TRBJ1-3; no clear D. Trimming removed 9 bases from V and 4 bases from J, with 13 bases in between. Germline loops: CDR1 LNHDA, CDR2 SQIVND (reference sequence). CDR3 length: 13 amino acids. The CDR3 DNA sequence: TGTGCCAGCTCCCAGCGGGCCGGAAACACCATATATTTT. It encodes CASSQRAGNTIYF.

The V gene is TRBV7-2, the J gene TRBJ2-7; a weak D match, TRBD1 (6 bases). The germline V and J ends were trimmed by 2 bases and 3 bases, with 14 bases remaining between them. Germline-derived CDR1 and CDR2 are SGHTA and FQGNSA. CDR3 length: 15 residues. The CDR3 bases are TGTGCCAGCAGCTTAACGGAGGACAGCCTCTACGAGCAGTACTTC. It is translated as CASSLTEDSLYEQYF.

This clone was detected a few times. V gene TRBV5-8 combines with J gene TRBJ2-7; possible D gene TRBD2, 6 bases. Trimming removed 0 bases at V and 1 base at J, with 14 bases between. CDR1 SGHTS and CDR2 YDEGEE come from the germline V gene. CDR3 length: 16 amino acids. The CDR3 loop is CASSLVGGRMSYEQYV. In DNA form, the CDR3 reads TGTGCCAGCAGCTTGGTGGGGGGAAGAATGTCCTACGAGCAGTACGTC.

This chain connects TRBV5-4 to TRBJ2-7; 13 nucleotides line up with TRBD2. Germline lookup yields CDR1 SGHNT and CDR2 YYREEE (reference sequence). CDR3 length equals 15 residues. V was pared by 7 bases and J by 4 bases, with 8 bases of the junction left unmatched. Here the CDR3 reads CASRLGTSGVYEQYF. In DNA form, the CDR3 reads TGTGCCAGCCGGCTTGGGACTAGCGGGGTTTACGAGCAGTACTTC.

The CDR3 sequence: CASSVGENTEAFF. DNA of the CDR3: TGTGCCAGCAGCGTAGGAGAGAACACTGAAGCTTTCTTT. The chain recombines TRBV9 with TRBJ1-1, with unresolved D. This CDR3 is 13 amino acids long. The V end lost 0 bases, the J end lost 1 base, and 4 bases lay between the germline ends. Germline CDR1 SGDLS, CDR2 YYNGEE.

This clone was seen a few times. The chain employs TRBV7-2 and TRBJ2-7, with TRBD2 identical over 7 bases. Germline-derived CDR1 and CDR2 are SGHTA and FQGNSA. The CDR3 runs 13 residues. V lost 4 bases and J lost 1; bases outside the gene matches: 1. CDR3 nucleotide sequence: TGTGCCAGCAGCTCTAGCGGTTCCTACGAGCAGTACTTC. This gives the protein CASSSSGSYEQYF.

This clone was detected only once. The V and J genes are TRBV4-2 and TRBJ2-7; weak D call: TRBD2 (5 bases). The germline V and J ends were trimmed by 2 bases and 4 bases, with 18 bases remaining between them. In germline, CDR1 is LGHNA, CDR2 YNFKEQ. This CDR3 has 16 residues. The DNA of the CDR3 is TGTGCCAGCAGCCAATTGGCGGGTGGGCAGTCTTACGAGCAGTACTTC. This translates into CASSQLAGGQSYEQYF.

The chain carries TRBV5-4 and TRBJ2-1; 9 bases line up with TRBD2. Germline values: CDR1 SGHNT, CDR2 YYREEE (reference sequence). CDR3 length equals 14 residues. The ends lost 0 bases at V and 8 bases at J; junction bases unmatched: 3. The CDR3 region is CASSLGGGAYEQFF. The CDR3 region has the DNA TGTGCCAGCAGCTTGGGCGGGGGGGCCTATGAGCAGTTCTTC.

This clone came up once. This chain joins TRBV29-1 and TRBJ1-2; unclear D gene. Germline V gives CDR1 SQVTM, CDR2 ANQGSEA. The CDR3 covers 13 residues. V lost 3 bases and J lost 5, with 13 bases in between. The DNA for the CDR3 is TGCAGCGTTGAGAATGCGTCGGGTTATGGCTACACCTTC. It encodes CSVENASGYGYTF.

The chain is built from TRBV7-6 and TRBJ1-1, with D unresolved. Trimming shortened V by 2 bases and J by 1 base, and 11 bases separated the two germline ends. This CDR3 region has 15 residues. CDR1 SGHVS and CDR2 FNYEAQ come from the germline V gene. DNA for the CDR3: TGTGCCAGCAGCTTAAGTTGGGGAGAGAACACTGAAGCTTTCTTT. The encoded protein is CASSLSWGENTEAFF.

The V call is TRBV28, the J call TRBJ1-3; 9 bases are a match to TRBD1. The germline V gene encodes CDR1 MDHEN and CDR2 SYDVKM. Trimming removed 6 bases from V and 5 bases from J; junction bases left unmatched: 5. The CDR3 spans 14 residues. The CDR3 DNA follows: TGTGCCAGCAGCCGAGGACAGGGGAGAAACACCATATATTTT. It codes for CASSRGQGRNTIYF.

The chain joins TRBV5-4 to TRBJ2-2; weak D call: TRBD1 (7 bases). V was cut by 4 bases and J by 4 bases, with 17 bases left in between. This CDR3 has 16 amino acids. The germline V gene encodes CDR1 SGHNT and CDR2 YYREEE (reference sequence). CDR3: CASSGEVGTATGELFF. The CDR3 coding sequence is TGTGCCAGCAGCGGGGAGGTAGGGACAGCCACCGGGGAGCTGTTTTTT. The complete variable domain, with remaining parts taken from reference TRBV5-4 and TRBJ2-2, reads ETGVTQSPTHLIKTRGQQVTLRCSSQSGHNTVSWYQQALGQGPQFIFQYYREEENGRGNFPPRFSGLQFPNYSSELNVNALELDDSALYLCASSGEVGTATGELFFGEGSRLTVL.